Below, 11 T cell receptor beta chains from the same sample are listed, as sequenced in a study of T cells in Graves' hyperthyroidism and ophthalmopathy. RNA transcripts served as the template for amplifying TCR beta CDR3 regions. During a first-round RT-PCR of the TCR CDR3, the HTBI primer set was used. One entry per CDR3 protein, called by TCRdb with MiXCR from the multiplex PCR reads. The sample holds around 540,000 distinct CDR3 sequences, under 60% seen once. Sample: peripheral blood or thyroid tissue (not recorded which). All receptors come from a woman in her late teens or twenties with Graves' hyperthyroidism.

Here the CDR3 DNA reads TGCAGTGCTATACGAGCTAACTATGGCTACACCTTC. Its protein product is CSAIRANYGYTF. The rearrangement joins TRBV20-1 to TRBJ1-2; D remains ambiguous. V was shortened by 4 bases and J by 0 bases, with 6 bases between the two germline ends. The germline CDR1 and CDR2 sequences are DFQATT and SNEGSKA (reference sequence). CDR3 length: 12 residues.

This clonotype has just a few counts. This chain joins TRBV7-2 and TRBJ1-1, with TRBD1 identical over 7 bases. The CDR3 runs to 15 residues. Trimming removed 2 bases from V and 5 bases from J; junction bases left unmatched: 8. Germline CDR1 is SGHTA and CDR2 is FQGNSA. DNA of the CDR3: TGTGCCAGCAGCTTACCCCAGACAGGGCTGACTGAAGCTTTCTTT. Its translation: CASSLPQTGLTEAFF.

V usage is TRBV2 and J usage is TRBJ1-5; D unclear. Germline V gene sequence: CDR1 SNHLY, CDR2 FYNNEI. Trimming pared 3 bases from V and 9 bases from J, leaving 9 bases between. The CDR3 sequence is 12 residues long. The CDR3, as DNA: TGTGCCAGCAGTGATCGGATGTGGCCCCAGCATTTT. Protein: CASSDRMWPQHF.

The table lists this clonotype with a few counts. The chain joins TRBV4-1 to TRBJ1-2; D gene uncertain. CDR3 length: 14 residues. V lost 0 bases to trimming and J lost 3 bases, with 8 bases between them. CDR1 is MGHRA and CDR2 is YSYEKL in the germline V gene. The CDR3 DNA reads TGCGCCAGCAGCCAAGATAACCGATACTATGGCTACACCTTC. Translating it yields CASSQDNRYYGYTF.

This clonotype was picked up a small number of times. V and J are TRBV20-1 and TRBJ2-5, with D possibly TRBD2 on 6 matching bases. The V end was cut by 3 bases, the J end by 3 bases, with 11 bases between. CDR3 length: 13 amino acids. Germline V gene data show CDR1 as DFQATT and CDR2 as SNEGSKA (reference sequence). The CDR3 DNA reads as TGCAGTGCTAGCCGGGAGCGGAAAGAGACCCAGTACTTC. Residues: CSASRERKETQYF.

Only a few counts were recorded for this clonotype. The rearrangement links TRBV7-8 to TRBJ2-7; D is undetermined. With 5 bases removed from V and 4 bases from J, the gap between germline ends came to 12 bases. The CDR3 consists of 13 residues. Germline-derived CDR1 and CDR2 are SGHVS and FQNEAQ. The CDR3 is CASSQDRLYEQYF. The CDR3 DNA reads as TGTGCCAGCAGCCAAGATCGCCTATACGAGCAGTACTTC.

This clonotype was seen once. An end of the junction does not agree with germline; a read error may underlie this. The rearrangement links TRBV11-1 to TRBJ1-2; D not certain. The germline V gene encodes CDR1 SGHAT and CDR2 FQDESV (reference sequence). The CDR3 has 15 residues. Here the CDR3 DNA reads TGCGCCAGCAGCTTAGGCTCCGTTGTTCGCTATGGCTACACCTTC. Translation: CASSLGSVVRYGYTF.

The rearrangement links TRBV9 to TRBJ1-2; D unresolved. The CDR3 length is 12 residues. Germline CDR1 is SGDLS and CDR2 is YYNGEE. V gave up 7 bases and J gave up 7 bases, with 14 bases separating them. Here the CDR3 reads CASRALSSGYTF. The CDR3 region has the DNA TGTGCCAGCCGTGCGCTTAGCAGTGGCTACACCTTC.

The V call is TRBV25-1, the J call TRBJ1-4, with D maybe TRBD1 (5 bases). The germline V gene has CDR1 MGHDK and CDR2 SYGVNS. CDR3 length equals 14 residues. Trimming cost V 4 bases and J 8 bases, with 14 bases left between them. DNA for the CDR3: TGTGCCAGCAGTGCCGGGACCTACGGGGAAAAACTGTTTTTT. Protein product: CASSAGTYGEKLFF.

This chain links TRBV20-1 with TRBJ2-6, with TRBD2 identical over 8 bases. The CDR3 consists of 16 residues. Germline V CDR1 and CDR2: DFQATT, SNEGSKA (reference sequence). V lost 2 bases to trimming and J lost 0 bases; unmatched junction nucleotides: 3. CDR3 in amino acids: CSARREGDSGANVLTF. The CDR3, as DNA: TGCAGTGCTAGACGGGAGGGGGACTCTGGGGCCAACGTCCTGACTTTC.

The J gene is TRBJ2-7, the V gene TRBV25-1, with TRBD1 matching 8 bases. There are 17 residues in the CDR3. From germline, CDR1 is MGHDK and CDR2 SYGVNS. With V trimmed by 6 bases and J by 0 bases, 13 bases remained unmatched. CDR3 sequence reads: CASSQDTRDRISYEQYF. Written as DNA, the CDR3 is TGTGCCAGCAGCCAAGATACCCGGGACAGGATCTCCTACGAGCAGTACTTC.